Sequencing of this T cell receptor beta chain was carried out in a study of metastatic and nonmetastatic thyroid tumors (dated by TCRdb to 2020 to 2021). About the study as a whole: Repertoires from peripheral blood and from tumor or nodule tissue samples of malignant and benign thyroid patients were compared.

To prepare the library, PCR was applied. These reads were obtained on an Illumina HiSeq 4000. High-throughput sequencing was used to profile the TCR beta-chain CDR3 region of each patient. In the original analysis: The researchers built a classifier to tell apart papillary thyroid cancer patients with distant metastasis, based on CDR3 differences among clinicopathological groups. To measure repertoire diversity the researchers used the Shannon index, while the Morisita-Horn index served to gauge how similar the tumor and blood repertoires were. Clones were called with MiXCR by TCRdb after fastp trimmed the public reads at Q25, and only in-frame beta chains were retained. The authors' filters were not applied to this entry. This sample is represented by more than 85,000 clones; approximately 9% of them were singletons. Clones ranked in the top ten supply roughly 10% of the sample. The germline V end is reduced by 4 bases and the J end by 0 bases; junction bases left unmatched: 3. The CDR3, from cysteine to phenylalanine, totals 14 residues. Only CDR3 DNA is held: 42 bases, read in frame from base 1. The germline V gene (reference sequence) yields DFQATT for CDR1 and SNEGSKA for CDR2.

Summary of the overall study and its limitations: In both blood and tumor samples, TCR beta diversity was reported to be significantly higher in malignant tumors than in benign nodules.

None of the patients had been given any treatment before thyroid surgery. Using T-cell receptor beta sequencing, the researchers looked back retrospectively at clinical samples from patients, gathered between about 2011 and 2019. This clone was seen ten or more times. Its antigen is unknown. The record has no base qualities; no much larger clone is one base away. The sequence joins TRBV20-1 to TRBJ2-1, and TRBD1 matches 7 of the central bases. The sequence was collected from a female donor with papillary thyroid cancer or a benign thyroid nodule (not recorded which). Some clones in this sample may be carry-over from other donors' samples. Sequencing was performed on blood. The sequence in DNA is TGCAGTGCTACCGGGGACAGCTCCTACAATGAGCAGTTCTTC. This encodes CSATGDSSYNEQFF.